This T cell receptor beta chain was captured by sequencing in a study of CD8 T cells in Susac syndrome. Findings of the study overall: The study's TCR sequencing and HLA analysis covered a relatively small number of individuals, and the study acknowledged this.

With random hexamers, reverse transcription was performed on about 0.5 to 1 ug of RNA. TCR beta CDR3 was amplified by immunoSEQ multiplex PCR. This amplification extended across 54 Vbeta and 13 Jbeta segments. Via MiXCR, TCRdb re-called the immunoSEQ multiplex PCR reads, giving one row per CDR3 protein. The table lists about 180,000 distinct CDR3 sequences, around 95% of them singletons, with 0.093% in the top ten. The multiple sclerosis controls were treatment-naive patients affected by stable or active relapsing-remitting disease. Negative isolation yielded CD4+ and CD8+ T cells, and FACS enriched TEMRA cells. For this clonotype: Its specificity is not known.

The CDR3 totals 12 residues. Germline-derived CDR1 and CDR2 are SGHRS and YFSETQ. V was cut by 4 bases and J by 11 bases, with 15 bases left in between. The chain has TRBV5-1 and TRBJ1-1; a possible D gene is TRBD1 (5 bases). The source of this sequence is a human donor with multiple sclerosis. The material sequenced was CD4+ T cells from PBMCs. As DNA, the CDR3 is TGCGCCAGCAGCGCAGGAGGGGAGGCGGCTTTCTTT. This sequence encodes CASSAGGEAAFF.